This TCR beta chain was retrieved from a study of CD8+CD57+ T cells in acquired aplastic anemia. Looking at the study overall: DNA recovered from sorted CD4+ and CD8+ cells had a mean of roughly 3 ug. Healthy donors had, on average, around 10 million reads for their CD4+ cells. Broader study findings: Patient and control CD8+ Simpson's diversity was not significantly different.

The TCR beta profiling, which covered VDJ combination and CDR3 sequence, was carried out using genomic DNA as the template. TCRdb ran MiXCR on the reads and lists one entry per CDR3 protein. The data contain around 50,000 distinct CDR3 sequences, about two thirds of them singletons. For this clonotype: As yet, its antigen is unknown.

Germline V CDR1 and CDR2: SNHLY, FYNNEI. The CDR3 is 12 amino acids. The V end lost 6 bases, the J end lost 10 bases, and 13 bases lay between the germline ends. The source is a human donor in good health, serving as a control. This chain links TRBV2 with TRBJ2-1; D ambiguous. Input material: sorted CD4+, CD8+, or CD8+CD57+ T cells (not recorded which) from PBMCs. In DNA form, the CDR3 reads TGTGCCAGCAGAGTCCCGAGCTACGAGCAGTTCTTC. Residues: CASRVPSYEQFF.